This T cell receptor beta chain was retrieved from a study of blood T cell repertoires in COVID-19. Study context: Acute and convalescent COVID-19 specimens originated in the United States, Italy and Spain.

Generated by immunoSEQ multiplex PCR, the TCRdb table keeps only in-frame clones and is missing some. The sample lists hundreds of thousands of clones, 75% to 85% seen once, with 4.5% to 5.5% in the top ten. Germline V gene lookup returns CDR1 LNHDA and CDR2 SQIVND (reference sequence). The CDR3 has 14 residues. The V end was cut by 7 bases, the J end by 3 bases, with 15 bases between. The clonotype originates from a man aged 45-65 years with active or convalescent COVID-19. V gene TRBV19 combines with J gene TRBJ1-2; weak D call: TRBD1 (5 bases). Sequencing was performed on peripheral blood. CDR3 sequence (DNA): TGTGCCAGTACCCCTGGGGGGTATCACTATGGCTACACCTTC. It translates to CASTPGGYHYGYTF.